This TCR beta chain was recovered during a study of blood T cell repertoires in COVID-19. Study as a whole: The cDNA or gDNA used as material had been derived from T cells, B-cell-depleted T cells, or PBMCs.

The CDR3 is 15 amino acids. Germline lookup yields CDR1 SGHRS and CDR2 YFSETQ. After removal of 3 bases from V and 9 bases from J, the junction contained 12 bases not matched to a gene. Sequencing was performed with immunoSEQ multiplex PCR; in TCRdb, only in-frame clones are kept and a portion is missing. This table has about 200,000 clones, under 90% appearing once. Sequenced sample: peripheral blood. The receptor comes from a man at least 80 years old with acute or convalescent COVID-19. This chain uses TRBV5-1 with TRBJ2-7; 10 bases are shared with TRBD1. CDR3 loop: CASSWGTGAAEAQYF. DNA of the CDR3: TGCGCCAGCAGCTGGGGGACAGGGGCGGCAGAGGCGCAGTACTTC.